The present T cell receptor (beta chain) was sequenced within a study of molecular identifiers for immune sequencing clone quantification. Across the whole study: Replicate experiments divided RNA from about 21,000 or 97,000 naive CD8 cells into five parts and sequenced four.

TCRdb reprocessed the PCR reads via MiXCR and lists one record per CDR3 protein. This table holds 15,000 to 20,000 distinct CDR3 sequences, 20% to 25% found once. On this clonotype: Its specificity is not known.

This CDR3 contains 11 residues. Germline V gene data show CDR1 as LNHDA and CDR2 as SQIVND (reference sequence). The junction had 4 bases not matched to a gene; V was cut back by 9 bases and J by 7 bases. General study points: Clones with over 20 RNA copies captured over 98% of effector molecules but under 1% of naive ones. Among about a million naive cells, as was reported, spiked Jurkat TCR RNA from one cell was detectable.

This receptor was obtained from a human donor in good health. Some libraries in this study had Jurkat cell RNA spiked in. The rearrangement uses TRBV19 and TRBJ2-7; 9 nucleotides line up with TRBD2. Sequencing was performed on naive CD8+ T cells from blood, with Jurkat cell RNA spiked in. Subset given: FACS-sorted CD8+CD4-CCR7+CD45RA+ naive T cells. The CDR3 bases are TGTGCCAGCGGACTAGCGAAAGAGCAGTACTTC. Translating gives CASGLAKEQYF. Supplemented by reference TRBV19 and TRBJ2-7, the full variable domain reads DGGITQSPKYLFRKEGQNVTLSCEQNLNHDAMYWYRQDPGQGLRLIYYSQIVNDFQKGDIAEGYSVSREKKESFPLTVTSAQKNPTAFYLCASGLAKEQYFGPGTRLTVT.